The clone carrying this TCR beta chain was seen a handful of times. Its cognate antigen is unknown. After removal of 3 bases from V and 3 bases from J, the junction contained 8 bases not matched to a gene. The germline V gene has CDR1 ENHRY and CDR2 SYGVKD. The CDR3 is 16 residues long. The sample comes from a study of CD8+ T cells in alopecia areata. Study overall: Among treated patients, oral tofacitinib was administered at 5 to 10 mg twice daily. General observations from the study: Possibly because of HLA-related factors, TCR sharing was less clear across patients than in mice. Compared with normal scalp, lesional scalp had higher clonality and more expanded CD8+ clones.

Treatment described: oral pan-JAK inhibitor, 5-10 mg twice daily. Individuals with alopecia areata gave both lesional scalp punch biopsies and peripheral blood for collection. Once RNA had been extracted, it was reverse transcribed into cDNA to act as the sequencing template. TCRdb's copy holds only in-frame clones and misses some; the assay was immunoSEQ multiplex PCR. The sample comprises roughly 73,000 clones, about 30% of which are singletons, and about 15% rests with the top ten. This receptor was identified in a human donor with alopecia areata. Sequenced material: CD8+ T cells sorted from blood, taken at week 4, from a patient treated with tofacitinib. The chain carries TRBV10-3 and TRBJ2-1, with 7 bases lining up with TRBD2. The CDR3 DNA sequence: TGTGCCATCAGTGACCGGTCGAAGCGGGACTACAATGAGCAGTTCTTC. Encoded protein: CAISDRSKRDYNEQFF.